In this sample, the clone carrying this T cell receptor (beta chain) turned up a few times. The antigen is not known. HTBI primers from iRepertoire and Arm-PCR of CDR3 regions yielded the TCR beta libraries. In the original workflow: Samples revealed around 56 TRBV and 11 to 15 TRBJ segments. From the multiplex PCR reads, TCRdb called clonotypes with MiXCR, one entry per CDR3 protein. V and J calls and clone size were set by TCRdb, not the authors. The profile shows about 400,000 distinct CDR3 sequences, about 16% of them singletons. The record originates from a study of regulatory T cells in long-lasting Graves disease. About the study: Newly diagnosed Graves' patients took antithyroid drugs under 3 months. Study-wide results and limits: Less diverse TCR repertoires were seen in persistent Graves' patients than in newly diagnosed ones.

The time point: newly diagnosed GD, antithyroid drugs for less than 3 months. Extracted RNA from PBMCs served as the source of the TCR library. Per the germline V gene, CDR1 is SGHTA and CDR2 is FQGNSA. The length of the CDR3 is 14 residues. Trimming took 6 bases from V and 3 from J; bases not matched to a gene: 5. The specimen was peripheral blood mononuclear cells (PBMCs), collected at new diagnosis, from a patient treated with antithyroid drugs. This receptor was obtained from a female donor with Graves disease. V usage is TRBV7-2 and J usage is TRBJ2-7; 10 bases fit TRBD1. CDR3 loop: CASRPTGGLYEQYF. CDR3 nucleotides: TGTGCCAGCAGGCCGACAGGGGGCCTCTACGAGCAGTACTTC.